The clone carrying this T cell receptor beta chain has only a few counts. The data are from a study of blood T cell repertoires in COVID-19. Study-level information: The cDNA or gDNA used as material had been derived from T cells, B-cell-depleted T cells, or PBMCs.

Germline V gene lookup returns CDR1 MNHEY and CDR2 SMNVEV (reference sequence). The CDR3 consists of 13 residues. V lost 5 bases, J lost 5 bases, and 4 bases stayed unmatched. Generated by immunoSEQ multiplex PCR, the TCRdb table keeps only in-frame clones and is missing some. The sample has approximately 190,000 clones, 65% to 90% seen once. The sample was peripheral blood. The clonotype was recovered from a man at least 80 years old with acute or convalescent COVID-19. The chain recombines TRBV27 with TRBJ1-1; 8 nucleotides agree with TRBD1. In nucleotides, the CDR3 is TGTGCCAGCAGTCCCGACAGGGGTACTGAAGCTTTCTTT. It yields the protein CASSPDRGTEAFF.